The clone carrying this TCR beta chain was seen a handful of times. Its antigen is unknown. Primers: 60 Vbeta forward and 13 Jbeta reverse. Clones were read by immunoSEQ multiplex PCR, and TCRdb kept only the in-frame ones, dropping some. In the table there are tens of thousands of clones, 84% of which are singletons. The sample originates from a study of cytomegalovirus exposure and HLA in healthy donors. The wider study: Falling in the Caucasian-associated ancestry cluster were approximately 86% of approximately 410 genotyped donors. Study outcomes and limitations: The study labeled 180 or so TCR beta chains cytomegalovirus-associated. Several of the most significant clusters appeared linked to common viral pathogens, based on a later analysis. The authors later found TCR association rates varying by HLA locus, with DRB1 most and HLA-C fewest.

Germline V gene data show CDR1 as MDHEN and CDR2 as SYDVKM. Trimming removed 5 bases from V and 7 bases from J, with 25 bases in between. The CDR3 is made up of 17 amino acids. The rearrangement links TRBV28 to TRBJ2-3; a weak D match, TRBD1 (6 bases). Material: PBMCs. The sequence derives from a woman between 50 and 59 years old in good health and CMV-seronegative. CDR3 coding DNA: TGTGCCAGCAGTCGACAGGTCGACTCGGTCGTATTTAATACGCAGTATTTT. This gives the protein CASSRQVDSVVFNTQYF.